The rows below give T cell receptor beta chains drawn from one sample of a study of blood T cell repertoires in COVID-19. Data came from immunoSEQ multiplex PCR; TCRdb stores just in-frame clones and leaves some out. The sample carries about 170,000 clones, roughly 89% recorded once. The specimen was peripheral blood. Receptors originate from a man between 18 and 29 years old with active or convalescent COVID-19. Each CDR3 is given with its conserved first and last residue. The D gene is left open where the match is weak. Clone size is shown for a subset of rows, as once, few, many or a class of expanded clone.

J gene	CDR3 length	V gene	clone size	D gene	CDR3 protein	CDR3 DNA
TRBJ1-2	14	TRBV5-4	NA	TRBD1	CASSPENRGYGYTF	TGTGCCAGCAGCCCCGAGAACAGGGGCTATGGCTACACCTTC
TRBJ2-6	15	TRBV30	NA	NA	CAWILRGSGANVLTF	TGTGCCTGGATCCTTCGGGGGTCAGGGGCCAACGTCCTGACTTTC
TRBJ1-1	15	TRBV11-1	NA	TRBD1	CASSHTPTGSTEAFF	TGTGCCAGCAGCCACACCCCGACAGGGAGCACTGAAGCTTTCTTT
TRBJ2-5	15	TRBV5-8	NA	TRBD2	CASSEISGRGETQYF	TGTGCCAGCAGCGAAATTAGCGGGAGAGGGGAGACCCAGTACTTC
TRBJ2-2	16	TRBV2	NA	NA	CASCLAPAPNTGELFF	TGTGCCAGCTGCCTAGCCCCAGCCCCGAACACCGGGGAGCTGTTTTTT
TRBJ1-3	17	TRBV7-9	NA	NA	CASRWWGPTFSGNTIYF	TGTGCCAGCCGGTGGTGGGGGCCTACCTTCTCTGGAAACACCATATATTTT
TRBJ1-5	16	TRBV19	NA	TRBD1	CASSTGQGSSNQPQHF	TGTGCCAGTAGTACGGGACAGGGGTCGAGCAATCAGCCCCAGCATTTT
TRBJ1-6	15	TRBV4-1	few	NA	CASSPSEGYNSPLHF	TGCGCCAGCAGCCCTTCGGAGGGCTATAATTCACCCCTCCACTTT
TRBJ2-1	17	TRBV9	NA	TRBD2	CASSARGVLSSYNEQFF	TGTGCCAGCAGCGCCCGGGGGGTTCTTAGCTCCTACAATGAGCAGTTCTTC
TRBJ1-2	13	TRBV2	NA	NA	CASSLQGPLGYTF	TGTGCCAGCAGCCTACAGGGCCCGCTTGGCTACACCTTC
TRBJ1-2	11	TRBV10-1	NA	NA	CASSESGHTFF	TGCGCCAGCAGTGAGTCGGGACATACCTTCTTC
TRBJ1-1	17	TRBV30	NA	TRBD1	CAWIQPTGGGLGTEAFF	TGTGCCTGGATACAGCCGACAGGGGGAGGTTTAGGCACTGAAGCTTTCTTT
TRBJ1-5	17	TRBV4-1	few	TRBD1	CASSQERGTGSNQPQHF	TGCGCCAGCAGCCAAGAACGAGGGACAGGGAGCAATCAGCCCCAGCATTTT
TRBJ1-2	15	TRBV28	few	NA	CASSLRKELNYGYTF	TGTGCCAGCAGTTTAAGGAAGGAGCTTAACTATGGCTACACCTTC
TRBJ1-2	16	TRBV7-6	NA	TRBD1	CASSPSPGQGANGYTF	TGTGCCAGCAGCCCATCACCCGGACAGGGGGCGAATGGCTACACCTTC
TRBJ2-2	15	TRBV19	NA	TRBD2	CASRLSGRGTGELFF	TGTGCCAGTAGGCTCTCAGGGAGGGGCACGGGGGAGCTGTTTTTT
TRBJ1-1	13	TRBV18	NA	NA	CASSPRGNTEAFF	TGTGCCAGCTCACCACGAGGGAACACTGAAGCTTTCTTT
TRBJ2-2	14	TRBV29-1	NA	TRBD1	CSVSTGRSTGELFF	TGCAGCGTTTCGACAGGGCGGAGCACCGGGGAGCTGTTTTTT
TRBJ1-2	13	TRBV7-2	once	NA	CASSLGAVSGYTF	TGTGCCAGCAGCTTAGGGGCTGTCTCGGGCTACACCTTC
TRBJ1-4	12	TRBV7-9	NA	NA	CASSPAGEKLFF	TGTGCCAGCAGTCCGGCGGGGGAAAAACTGTTTTTT
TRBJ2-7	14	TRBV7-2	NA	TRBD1	CASSPRTGPYEQYF	TGTGCCAGCAGCCCGAGGACAGGTCCCTACGAGCAGTACTTC
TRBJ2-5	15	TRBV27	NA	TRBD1	CASSGDSLSQETQYF	TGTGCCAGCAGTGGGGACAGCCTCAGTCAAGAGACCCAGTACTTC
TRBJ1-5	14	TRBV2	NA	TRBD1	CASSFTGGSQPQHF	TGTGCCAGCAGTTTTACAGGGGGATCTCAGCCCCAGCATTTT
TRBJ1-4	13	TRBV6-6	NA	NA	CASSPGYQEKLFF	TGTGCCAGCAGCCCCGGGTATCAGGAAAAACTGTTTTTT
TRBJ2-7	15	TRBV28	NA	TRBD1	CASSFPGTGAYEQYF	TGTGCCAGCAGTTTCCCCGGGACAGGGGCCTACGAGCAGTACTTC
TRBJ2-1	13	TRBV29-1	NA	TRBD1	CSVAQQGSNEQFF	TGCAGCGTGGCGCAACAGGGGAGCAATGAGCAGTTCTTC
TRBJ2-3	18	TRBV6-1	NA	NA	CASSATGRSLPSTDTQYF	TGTGCCAGCAGTGCGACAGGGAGGTCCCTTCCTAGCACAGATACGCAGTATTTT
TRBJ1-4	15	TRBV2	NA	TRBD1	CASSDRGQINEKLFF	TGTGCCAGCAGTGATAGGGGACAGATTAATGAAAAACTGTTTTTT
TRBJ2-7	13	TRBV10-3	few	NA	CAISVTGNYEQYF	TGTGCCATCAGTGTAACGGGGAACTACGAGCAGTACTTC
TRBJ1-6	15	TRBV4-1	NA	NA	CASSPRAGIGSPLHF	TGCGCCAGCAGCCCAAGGGCGGGAATAGGTTCACCCCTCCACTTT
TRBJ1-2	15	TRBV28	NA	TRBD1	CASREQGATWYGYTF	TGTGCCAGCAGAGAACAGGGGGCAACGTGGTATGGCTACACCTTC
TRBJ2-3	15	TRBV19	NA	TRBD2	CASKTSGLHTDTQYF	TGTGCCAGTAAGACTAGCGGGTTACACACAGATACGCAGTATTTT
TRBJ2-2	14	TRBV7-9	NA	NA	CASGLRGGSGELFF	TGTGCCAGTGGATTGAGGGGGGGCAGCGGGGAGCTGTTTTTT
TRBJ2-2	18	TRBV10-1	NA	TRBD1	CASSESAGQGARSGELFF	TGCGCCAGCAGTGAGTCGGCGGGACAGGGGGCGCGATCCGGGGAGCTGTTTTTT
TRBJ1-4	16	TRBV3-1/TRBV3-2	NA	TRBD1	CASSQGSGTGNEKLFF	TGTGCCAGCAGCCAAGGATCCGGGACAGGGAATGAAAAACTGTTTTTT
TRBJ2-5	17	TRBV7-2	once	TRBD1	CASSLGQGGIGQETQYF	TGTGCCAGCAGCTTAGGACAGGGGGGGATTGGCCAAGAGACCCAGTACTTC
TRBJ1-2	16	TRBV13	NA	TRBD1	CASSSDGQGAKYGYTF	TGTGCCAGCAGCTCCGATGGACAGGGGGCAAAATATGGCTACACCTTC
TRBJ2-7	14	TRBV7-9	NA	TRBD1	CASSLGQEAYEQYF	TGTGCCAGCAGCTTGGGACAGGAAGCGTACGAGCAGTACTTC
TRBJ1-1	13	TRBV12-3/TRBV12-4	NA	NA	CASKAGVGTEAFF	TGTGCCAGCAAGGCAGGGGTTGGGACTGAAGCTTTCTTT
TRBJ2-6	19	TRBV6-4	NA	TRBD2	CASHQSLGRDYSGANVLTF	TGTGCCAGTCATCAGTCTCTGGGCAGGGACTACTCTGGGGCCAACGTCCTGACTTTC
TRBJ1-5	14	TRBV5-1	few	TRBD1	CASSLGTGNQPQHF	TGCGCCAGCAGCTTGGGGACAGGGAATCAGCCCCAGCATTTT
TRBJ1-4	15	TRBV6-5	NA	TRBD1	CASSYFARGAEKLFF	TGTGCCAGCAGTTACTTCGCCAGGGGGGCTGAAAAACTGTTTTTT
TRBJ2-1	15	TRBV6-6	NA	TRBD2	CASRDTGTSNHEQFF	TGTGCCAGCAGAGATACCGGGACTAGCAATCATGAGCAGTTCTTC
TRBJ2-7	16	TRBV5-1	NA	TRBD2	CASSLLGGGGSYEQYF	TGCGCCAGCAGCTTGTTAGGCGGCGGGGGCTCCTACGAGCAGTACTTC
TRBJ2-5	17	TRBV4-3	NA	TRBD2	CASSQDGLAGVDETQYF	TGCGCCAGCAGCCAAGATGGACTAGCGGGAGTCGACGAGACCCAGTACTTC
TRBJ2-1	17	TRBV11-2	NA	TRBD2	CASSLWTSGSVYNEQFF	TGTGCCAGCAGCCTCTGGACTAGCGGGAGTGTCTACAATGAGCAGTTCTTC
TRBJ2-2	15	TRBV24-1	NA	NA	CATSDRGSGAGELFF	TGTGCCACCAGTGATAGGGGGAGCGGGGCCGGGGAGCTGTTTTTT
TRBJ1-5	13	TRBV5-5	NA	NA	CASSSIPDSPQHF	TGTGCCAGCAGCTCAATCCCCGACAGCCCCCAGCATTTT
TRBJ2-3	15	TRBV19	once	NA	CASSIFAGMSDTQYF	TGTGCCAGTAGTATCTTCGCGGGAATGTCAGATACGCAGTATTTT
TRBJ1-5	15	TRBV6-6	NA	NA	CATRDGGVSNQPQHF	TGTGCCACCCGGGACGGGGGGGTCAGCAATCAGCCCCAGCATTTT
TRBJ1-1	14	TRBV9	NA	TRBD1	CASSVGTAAEGAFF	TGTGCCAGCAGCGTGGGGACAGCGGCCGAAGGCGCTTTCTTT
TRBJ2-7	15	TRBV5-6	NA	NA	CASSLASLRTYEQYF	TGTGCCAGCAGCCTGGCATCACTGAGGACCTACGAGCAGTACTTC
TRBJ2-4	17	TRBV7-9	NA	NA	CASSSKGAVIAKNIQYF	TGTGCCAGCAGCTCCAAAGGGGCAGTGATAGCCAAAAACATTCAGTACTTC
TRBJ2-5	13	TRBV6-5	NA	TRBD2	CASRGGEKETQYF	TGTGCCAGCAGGGGGGGGGAAAAAGAGACCCAGTACTTC
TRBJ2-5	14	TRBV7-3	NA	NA	CASSPGSGKETQYF	TGTGCCAGCAGCCCTGGATCGGGGAAGGAGACCCAGTACTTC
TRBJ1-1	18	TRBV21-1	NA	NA	CASSEKWEAGTGNTEAFF	TGTGCCAGCAGCGAAAAATGGGAGGCCGGGACAGGGAACACTGAAGCTTTCTTT
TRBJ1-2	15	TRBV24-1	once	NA	CATSDSRGANYGYTF	TGTGCCACCAGTGATAGTCGCGGAGCTAACTATGGCTACACCTTC
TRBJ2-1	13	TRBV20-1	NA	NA	CSASNRDYNEQFF	TGCAGTGCTAGTAACCGGGACTACAATGAGCAGTTCTTC
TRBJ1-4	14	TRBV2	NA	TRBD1	CASTPGQGGEKLFF	TGTGCCAGCACTCCGGGACAGGGGGGAGAAAAACTGTTTTTT
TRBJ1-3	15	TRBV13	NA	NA	CASSLGRAGSNTIYF	TGTGCCAGCAGCTTAGGTCGGGCAGGGTCAAACACCATATATTTT